This T cell receptor (beta chain) appears in the sequencing data of a study of Graves' ophthalmopathy and Graves' hyperthyroidism. Of note for this clonotype: The target antigen is unknown.

Recruitment covered hyperthyroidism patients aged 18 to 65 whose new diagnosis was of under 2 months' duration. Uncontrolled infections, other autoimmune diseases, pregnancy or lactation barred patients from enrollment. V dropped 8 bases and J dropped 5 bases, with 21 bases sitting between them. The germline V gene encodes CDR1 SEHNR and CDR2 FQNEAQ (reference sequence). The CDR3 loop spans 15 amino acids. Regarding the study as a whole: Ophthalmopathy cases were distinguished from stable hyperthyroidism by a 13-signature model, reaching over 85% sensitivity and over 80% specificity. The model predicted progression of ophthalmopathy with a sensitivity of roughly 65%, and its specificity was under 75%.

The TCR beta CDR3 regions underwent amplification from RNA transcripts. After a first-round RT-PCR with HTBI primers, a second-round multiplex PCR was run. MiXCR, applied by TCRdb to the multiplex PCR reads, yields one record per CDR3 protein. This table holds around 590,000 distinct CDR3 sequences, 39% found once. Material for sequencing was peripheral blood or thyroid tissue (not recorded which). This sequence joins TRBV7-9 and TRBJ2-5; TRBD1 is a possible D gene (5 bases). The sequence derives from an adult man with Graves' hyperthyroidism. The CDR3 coding sequence is TGTGCCAGCGGAAGAGCAGGGTTCACCGGGGAGACCCAGTACTTC. It specifies CASGRAGFTGETQYF.